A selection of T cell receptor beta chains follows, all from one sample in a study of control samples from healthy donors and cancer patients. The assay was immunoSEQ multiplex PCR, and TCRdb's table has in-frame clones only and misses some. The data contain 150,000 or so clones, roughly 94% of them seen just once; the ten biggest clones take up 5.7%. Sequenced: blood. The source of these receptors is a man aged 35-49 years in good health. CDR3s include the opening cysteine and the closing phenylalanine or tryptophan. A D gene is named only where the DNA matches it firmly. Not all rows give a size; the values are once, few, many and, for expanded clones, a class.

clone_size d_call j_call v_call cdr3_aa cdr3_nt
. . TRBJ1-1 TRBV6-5 CASTRNSYTEAFF TGTGCCAGCACCCGAAACAGTTACACTGAAGCTTTCTTT
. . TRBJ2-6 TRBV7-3 CASSKSGQFSGANVLTF TGTGCCAGCAGCAAATCCGGACAGTTTTCTGGGGCCAACGTCCTGACTTTC
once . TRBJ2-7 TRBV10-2 CASSETGRGQEQYF TGCGCCAGCAGTGAGACAGGGAGAGGTCAGGAGCAGTACTTC
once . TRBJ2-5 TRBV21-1 CASSNWGVIQETQYF TGTGCCAGCAGCAATTGGGGGGTTATCCAAGAGACCCAGTACTTC
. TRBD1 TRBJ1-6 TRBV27 CASTQGDRSYNSPLHF TGTGCCAGCACCCAGGGGGATAGGTCGTATAATTCACCCCTCCACTTT
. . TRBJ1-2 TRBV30 CAWSQGYYGYTF TGTGCCTGGAGCCAGGGGTACTATGGCTACACCTTC
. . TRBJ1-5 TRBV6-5 CASGTRLNQPQHF TGTGCCAGCGGGACAAGACTCAATCAGCCCCAGCATTTT
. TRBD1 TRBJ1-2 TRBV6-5 CASSPDRDRGYTF TGTGCCAGCAGTCCAGACAGGGATCGGGGCTACACCTTC
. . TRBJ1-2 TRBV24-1 CATSDGGEANYGYTF TGTGCCACCAGTGATGGCGGGGAAGCTAACTATGGCTACACCTTC
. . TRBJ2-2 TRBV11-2 CASSSRRLPGTGELFF TGTGCCAGCAGCTCGCGAAGACTTCCGGGCACCGGGGAGCTGTTTTTT
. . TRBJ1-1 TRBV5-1 CASSLKGYTEAFF TGCGCCAGCAGCTTGAAGGGTTACACTGAAGCTTTCTTT
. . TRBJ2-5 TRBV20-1 CSANLRETQYF TGCAGTGCTAATCTTCGGGAGACCCAGTACTTC
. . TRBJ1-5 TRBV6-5 CASISGARSNQPQHF TGTGCCAGCATAAGCGGGGCTCGAAGCAATCAGCCCCAGCATTTT
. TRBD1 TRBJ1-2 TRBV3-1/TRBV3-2 CASSQIGGPYGYTF TGTGCCAGCAGCCAAATAGGGGGCCCATATGGCTACACCTTC
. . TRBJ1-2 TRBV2 CASSGAIRQALGYGYTF TGTGCCAGCAGCGGCGCTATAAGACAGGCCCTAGGCTATGGCTACACCTTC
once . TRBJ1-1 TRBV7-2 CASSLYNRVWDTEAFF TGTGCCAGCAGCTTATATAACCGGGTTTGGGACACTGAAGCTTTCTTT
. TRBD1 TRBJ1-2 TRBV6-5 CASRRQGGYTF TGTGCCAGCAGAAGACAGGGTGGCTACACCTTC
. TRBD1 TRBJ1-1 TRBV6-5 CASSSTGGDNTEAFF TGTGCCAGCAGTTCTACAGGGGGGGACAACACTGAAGCTTTCTTT
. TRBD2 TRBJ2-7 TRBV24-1 CATSDPGLASGYEQYF TGTGCCACCAGTGATCCCGGACTAGCGTCTGGGTACGAGCAGTACTTC
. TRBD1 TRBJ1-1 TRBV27 CASSFRPAGRGLGTEAFF TGTGCCAGCAGTTTTAGACCGGCCGGAAGGGGGCTGGGCACTGAAGCTTTCTTT
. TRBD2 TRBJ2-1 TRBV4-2 CASSQGTSGVNNEQFF TGTGCCAGCAGCCAAGGAACTAGCGGGGTGAACAATGAGCAGTTCTTC
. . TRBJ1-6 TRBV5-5 CASKTESASNSPLHF TGTGCCAGCAAAACGGAGTCAGCCTCAAATTCACCCCTCCACTTT
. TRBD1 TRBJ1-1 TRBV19 CASSLTGMNTEAFF TGTGCCAGTAGCCTGACAGGGATGAACACTGAAGCTTTCTTT
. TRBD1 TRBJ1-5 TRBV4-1 CASSQRDRNNQPQHF TGCGCCAGCAGCCAGAGGGACAGGAACAATCAGCCCCAGCATTTT
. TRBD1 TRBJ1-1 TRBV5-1 CASRSTGGDGEAFF TGCGCCAGCAGAAGTACAGGGGGTGATGGTGAAGCTTTCTTT
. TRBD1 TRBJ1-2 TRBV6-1 CASSDGTGSEWYYGYTF TGTGCCAGCAGTGACGGGACAGGGTCTGAATGGTACTATGGCTACACCTTC
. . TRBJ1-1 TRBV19 CASSILPSQGIGTEAFF TGTGCCAGTAGTATCCTGCCCTCGCAGGGTATCGGCACTGAAGCTTTCTTT
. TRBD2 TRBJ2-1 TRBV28 CASSLGTSGYNEQFF TGTGCCAGCAGTTTAGGGACTAGCGGCTACAATGAGCAGTTCTTC
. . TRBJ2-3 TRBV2 CASSGRTAADTQYF TGTGCCAGCAGTGGCAGGACGGCGGCAGATACGCAGTATTTT
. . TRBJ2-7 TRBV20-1 CSAKVTKQYF TGCAGTGCTAAAGTGACGAAGCAGTACTTC
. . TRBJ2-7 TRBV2 CASSEAVQGYEQYF TGTGCCAGCAGTGAAGCCGTACAGGGCTACGAGCAGTACTTC
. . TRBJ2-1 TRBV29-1 CAKVKGGSYNEQFF TGCGCAAAGGTAAAGGGAGGCTCCTACAATGAGCAGTTCTTC
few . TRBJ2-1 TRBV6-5 CASRQGSSYNEQFF TGTGCCAGCAGGCAGGGAAGCTCCTACAATGAGCAGTTCTTC
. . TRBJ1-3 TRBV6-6 CASNRGSGNTIYF TGTGCCAGCAATAGAGGCTCTGGAAACACCATATATTTT
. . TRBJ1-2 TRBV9 CASSGVGGLDYGYTF TGTGCCAGCAGCGGTGTGGGGGGTCTCGACTATGGCTACACCTTC
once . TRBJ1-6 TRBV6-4 CASSEIGGSPLHF TGTGCCAGCAGTGAGATAGGGGGTTCACCCCTCCACTTT
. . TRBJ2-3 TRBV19 CASSVGLTDTQYF TGTGCCAGTAGTGTCGGATTGACAGATACGCAGTATTTT
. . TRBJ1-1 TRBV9 CASSDTSAGRAFF TGTGCCAGCAGCGATACAAGCGCGGGGAGAGCTTTCTTT
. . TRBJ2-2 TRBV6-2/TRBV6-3 CASSYSKQGNTGELFF TGTGCCAGCAGTTATTCAAAGCAGGGGAACACCGGGGAGCTGTTTTTT
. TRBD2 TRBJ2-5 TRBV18 CASSPGLAAETQYF TGTGCCAGCTCACCGGGACTAGCGGCAGAGACCCAGTACTTC
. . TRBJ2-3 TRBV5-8 CASSLLGAKGDTQYF TGTGCCAGCAGCTTGCTTGGGGCAAAGGGAGATACGCAGTATTTT
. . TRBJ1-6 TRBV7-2 CASTGHYNSPLHF TGTGCCAGCACGGGACATTATAATTCACCCCTCCACTTT
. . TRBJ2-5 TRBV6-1 CASSDYGEEGSETQYF TGTGCCAGCAGTGATTATGGGGAGGAGGGGTCAGAGACCCAGTACTTC
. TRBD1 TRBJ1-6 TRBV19 CASRTGQGSPLHF TGTGCCAGTAGGACAGGGCAAGGTTCACCCCTCCACTTT
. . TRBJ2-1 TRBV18 CASSPPVVYNEQFF TGTGCCAGCTCACCACCAGTGGTTTACAATGAGCAGTTCTTC